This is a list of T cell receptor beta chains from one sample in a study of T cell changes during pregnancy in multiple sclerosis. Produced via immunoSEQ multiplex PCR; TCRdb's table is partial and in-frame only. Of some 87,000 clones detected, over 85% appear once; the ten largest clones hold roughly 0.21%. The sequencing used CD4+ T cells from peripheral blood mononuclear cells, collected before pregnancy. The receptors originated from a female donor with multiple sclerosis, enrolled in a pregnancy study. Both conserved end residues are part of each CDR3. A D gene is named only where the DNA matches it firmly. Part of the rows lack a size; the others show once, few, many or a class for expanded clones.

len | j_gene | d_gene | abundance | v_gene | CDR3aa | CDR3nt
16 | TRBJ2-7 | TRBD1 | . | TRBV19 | CASSIDWGTGVNEQYF | TGTGCCAGTAGTATAGATTGGGGGACAGGGGTCAACGAGCAGTACTTC
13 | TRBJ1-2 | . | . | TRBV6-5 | CASSYSEVGGYTF | TGTGCCAGCAGTTACTCCGAGGTTGGGGGCTACACCTTC
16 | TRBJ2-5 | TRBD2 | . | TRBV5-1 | CASSLLTSVSEETQYF | TGCGCCAGCAGCTTGTTGACTAGCGTAAGTGAGGAGACCCAGTACTTC
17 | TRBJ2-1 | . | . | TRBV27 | CASRIRWPPEEGNEQFF | TGTGCCAGCAGAATTAGGTGGCCCCCAGAGGAGGGGAATGAGCAGTTCTTC
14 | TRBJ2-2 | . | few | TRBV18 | CASSPLPRTGELFF | TGTGCCAGCTCACCTCTTCCTAGAACCGGGGAGCTGTTTTTT
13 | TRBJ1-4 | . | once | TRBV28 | CASSRAGNEKLFF | TGTGCCAGCAGCAGGGCCGGTAATGAAAAACTGTTTTTT
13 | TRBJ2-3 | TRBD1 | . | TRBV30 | CACATGGTDTQYF | TGTGCCTGTGCGACAGGGGGCACAGATACGCAGTATTTT
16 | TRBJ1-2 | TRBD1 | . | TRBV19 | CASSREPGQLTYGYTF | TGTGCCAGTAGTAGGGAGCCGGGACAGCTTACCTATGGCTACACCTTC
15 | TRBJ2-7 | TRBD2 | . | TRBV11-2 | CASSPAPSGSYEQYF | TGTGCCAGCAGCCCGGCACCTAGCGGATCCTACGAGCAGTACTTC
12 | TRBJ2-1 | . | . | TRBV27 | CASSSYWNEQFF | TGTGCCAGCAGCTCCTACTGGAATGAGCAGTTCTTC
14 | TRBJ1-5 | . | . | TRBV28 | CATLRGRGHQPQHF | TGTGCCACACTCAGGGGCAGGGGACATCAGCCCCAGCATTTT
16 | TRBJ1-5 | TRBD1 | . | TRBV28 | CASSHRTGGYGQPQHF | TGTGCCAGCAGCCACCGGACAGGGGGCTATGGGCAGCCCCAGCATTTT
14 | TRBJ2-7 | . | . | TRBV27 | CASRRDTGSYEQYF | TGTGCCAGCCGACGGGACACAGGCTCCTACGAGCAGTACTTC
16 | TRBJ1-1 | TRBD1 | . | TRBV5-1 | CASSSRTGGRGTEAFF | TGCGCCAGCAGCAGCCGGACAGGGGGGAGAGGTACTGAAGCTTTCTTT
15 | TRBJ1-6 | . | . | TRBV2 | CASRGETGMGSPLHF | TGTGCCAGCAGGGGCGAAACAGGGATGGGTTCACCCCTCCACTTT
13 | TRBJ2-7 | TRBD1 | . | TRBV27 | CASRTPTGHEQYF | TGTGCCAGCAGGACGCCGACAGGGCACGAGCAGTACTTC
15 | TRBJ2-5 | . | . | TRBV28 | CASSPTLGGGETQYF | TGTGCCAGCAGCCCGACCCTAGGGGGGGGAGAGACCCAGTACTTC
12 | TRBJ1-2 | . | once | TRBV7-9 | CASSFSDYGYTF | TGTGCCAGCAGCTTTTCGGACTATGGCTACACCTTC
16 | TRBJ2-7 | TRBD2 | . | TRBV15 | CATSRESGLGSYEQYF | TGTGCCACCAGCAGGGAGTCGGGACTAGGCTCCTACGAGCAGTACTTC
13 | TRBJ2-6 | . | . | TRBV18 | CASSYSGANVLTF | TGTGCCAGCTCCTACTCTGGGGCCAACGTCCTGACTTTC
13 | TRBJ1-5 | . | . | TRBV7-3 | CASSLTRDQPQHF | TGTGCCAGCAGCTTAACTCGGGATCAGCCCCAGCATTTT
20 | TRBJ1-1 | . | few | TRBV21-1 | CASWAAGVGGSRERNTEAFF | TGTGCCAGCTGGGCAGCTGGGGTAGGAGGCAGCCGCGAGCGGAACACTGAAGCTTTCTTT
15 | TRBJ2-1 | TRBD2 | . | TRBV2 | CASSERSGKYNEQFF | TGTGCCAGCAGTGAGCGTAGCGGGAAGTACAATGAGCAGTTCTTC
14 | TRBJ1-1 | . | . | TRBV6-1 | CASSDTLRDTEAFF | TGTGCCAGCAGCGACACTCTGAGGGACACTGAAGCTTTCTTT
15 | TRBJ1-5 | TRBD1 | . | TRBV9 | CASSVRDRGNQPQHF | TGTGCCAGCAGCGTCAGGGACAGGGGCAATCAGCCCCAGCATTTT
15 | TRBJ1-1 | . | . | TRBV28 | CASSGDKPLDTEAFF | TGTGCCAGCAGTGGCGACAAGCCATTGGACACTGAAGCTTTCTTT
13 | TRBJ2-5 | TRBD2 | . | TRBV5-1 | CATATGLAETQYF | TGCGCCACCGCTACCGGACTAGCGGAGACCCAGTACTTC
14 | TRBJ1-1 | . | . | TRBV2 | CASCYRAMNTEAFF | TGTGCCAGCTGTTACAGGGCGATGAACACTGAAGCTTTCTTT
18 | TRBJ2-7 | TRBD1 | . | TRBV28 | CASRNVPGTGGTPYEQYF | TGTGCCAGCAGGAACGTCCCCGGGACAGGGGGCACACCCTACGAGCAGTACTTC
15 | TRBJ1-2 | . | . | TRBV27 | CATQEGLGGLKGYTF | TGTGCCACCCAAGAGGGATTAGGGGGTCTGAAAGGCTACACCTTC
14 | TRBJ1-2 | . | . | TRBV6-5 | CASTPRGTNYGYTF | TGTGCCAGCACCCCCAGGGGTACTAACTATGGCTACACCTTC
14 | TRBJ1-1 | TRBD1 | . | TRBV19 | CASRGQGGNTEAFF | TGTGCCAGTAGGGGACAGGGCGGGAACACTGAAGCTTTCTTT
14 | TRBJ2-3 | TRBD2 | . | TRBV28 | CASSSGMGTDTQYF | TGTGCCAGCAGTAGCGGGATGGGCACAGATACGCAGTATTTT
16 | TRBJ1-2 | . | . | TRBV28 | CASSLGGAGITYGYTF | TGTGCCAGCAGTTTAGGAGGGGCGGGTATAACCTATGGCTACACCTTC
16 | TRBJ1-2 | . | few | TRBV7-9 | CASSPGGDPFSYGYTF | TGTGCCAGCAGCCCCGGGGGGGACCCGTTCTCCTATGGCTACACCTTC
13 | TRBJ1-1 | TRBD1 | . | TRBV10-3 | CAISTTGVAEAFF | TGTGCCATCAGTACCACAGGGGTCGCTGAAGCTTTCTTT
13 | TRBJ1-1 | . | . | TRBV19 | CASSQTANTEAFF | TGTGCCAGTAGTCAAACAGCGAACACTGAAGCTTTCTTT
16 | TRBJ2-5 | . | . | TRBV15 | CATSRGDTMYQETQYF | TGTGCCACCAGCAGAGGTGACACCATGTACCAAGAGACCCAGTACTTC
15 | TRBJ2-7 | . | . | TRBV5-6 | CASSSYNPGAREQYF | TGTGCCAGCAGCTCGTATAATCCAGGGGCGCGCGAGCAGTACTTC
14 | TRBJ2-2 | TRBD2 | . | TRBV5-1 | CATKAGVDTGELFF | TGCGCCACAAAAGCGGGGGTGGACACCGGGGAGCTGTTTTTT
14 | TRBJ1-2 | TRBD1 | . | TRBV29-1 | CSVEEGTGRAGYTF | TGCAGCGTTGAAGAGGGGACAGGGAGGGCTGGCTACACCTTC
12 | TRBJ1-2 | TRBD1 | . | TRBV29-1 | CSVLQGNYGYTF | TGCAGCGTCCTACAGGGGAACTATGGCTACACCTTC
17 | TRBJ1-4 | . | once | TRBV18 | CASSPSVQGGSDEKLFF | TGTGCCAGCTCACCCTCGGTCCAGGGTGGCTCAGATGAAAAACTGTTTTTT
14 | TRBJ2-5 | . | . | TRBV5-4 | CASSLAGVGETQYF | TGTGCCAGCAGCTTGGCGGGAGTGGGAGAGACCCAGTACTTC
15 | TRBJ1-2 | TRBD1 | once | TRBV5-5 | CASSSQGKGHYGYTF | TGTGCCAGCAGCTCACAGGGGAAGGGCCACTATGGCTACACCTTC
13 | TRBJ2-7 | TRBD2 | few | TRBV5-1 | CASSLETSGLQYF | TGCGCCAGCAGCTTGGAGACTAGCGGCCTTCAGTACTTC
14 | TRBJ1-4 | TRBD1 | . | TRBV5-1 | CASSTQGAGEKLFF | TGCGCCAGCAGCACACAGGGGGCCGGGGAAAAACTGTTTTTT
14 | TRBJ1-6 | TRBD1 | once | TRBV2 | CASQGDRGNSPLHF | TGTGCCAGCCAGGGGGACAGAGGAAATTCACCCCTCCACTTT
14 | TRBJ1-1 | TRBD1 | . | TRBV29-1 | CSALTGQTNTEAFF | TGCAGCGCCCTGACAGGGCAAACGAACACTGAAGCTTTCTTT
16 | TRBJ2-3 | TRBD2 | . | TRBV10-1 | CASSDGGLAGADTQYF | TGCGCCAGCAGTGATGGGGGACTAGCGGGAGCCGATACGCAGTATTTT
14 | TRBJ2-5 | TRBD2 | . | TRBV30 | CAWSVGTNQETQYF | TGTGCCTGGAGTGTAGGGACTAATCAAGAGACCCAGTACTTC
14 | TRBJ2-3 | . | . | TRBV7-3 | CASQAGSTTDTQYF | TGTGCCAGCCAAGCCGGGTCAACAACAGATACGCAGTATTTT
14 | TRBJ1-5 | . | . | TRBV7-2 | CASSFGQRDQPQHF | TGTGCCAGCAGCTTTGGACAACGGGATCAGCCCCAGCATTTT
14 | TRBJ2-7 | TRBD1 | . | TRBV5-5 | CASSLGTGSHEQYF | TGTGCCAGCAGCTTGGGGACAGGGAGTCACGAGCAGTACTTC
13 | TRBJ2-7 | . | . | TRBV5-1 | CASSFRSLYEQYF | TGCGCCAGCAGCTTCCGGAGCCTTTACGAGCAGTACTTC
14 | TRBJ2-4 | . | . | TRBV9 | CASSARGQGTPQYF | TGTGCCAGCAGCGCCCGTGGCCAGGGAACCCCTCAGTACTTC
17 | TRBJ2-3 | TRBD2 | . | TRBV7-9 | CASSVVQRGASTDTQYF | TGTGCCAGCAGCGTAGTCCAGCGGGGGGCCAGCACAGATACGCAGTATTTT